The 18 T cell receptor beta chains reported below all come from one sample, sequenced in a study of blood T cell repertoires in COVID-19. Libraries were prepared by immunoSEQ multiplex PCR; TCRdb keeps only in-frame clonotypes and omits some of them. This table holds over 200,000 clones, 80% to 85% found once. The sequenced sample consisted of PBMCs or T cells enriched from blood (not recorded which). The receptors were gathered from a woman between 40 and 50 years old who had recovered from COVID-19.

This clone was seen only a few times. The CDR3: CATSRDLSGNEQFF. The CDR3 DNA reads TGTGCCACCAGCAGAGATCTGAGCGGGAATGAGCAGTTCTTC. This sequence joins TRBV15 and TRBJ2-1; D may be TRBD2 (6 bases). Trimming took off 0 bases at V and 7 bases at J, with 10 bases between the two ends. Germline loops: CDR1 LNHNV, CDR2 YYDKDF (reference sequence). The CDR3 contains 14 residues.

This sequence joins TRBV5-4 and TRBJ2-7; tentatively, D is TRBD2 (6 bases). Between the trimmed V and J ends, which lost 3 bases and 6 bases, there was a span of 19 bases. The CDR3 totals 15 residues. Germline loops: CDR1 SGHNT, CDR2 YYREEE (reference sequence). CDR3 sequence: CASSSLGTGFGEQYF. The CDR3 DNA follows: TGTGCCAGCAGCTCCCTCGGGACTGGGTTTGGCGAGCAGTACTTC.

This sequence joins TRBV7-9 and TRBJ1-2; D is possibly TRBD1 (5 bases). The CDR3 has 15 amino acids. V was shortened by 1 base and J by 2 bases, with 11 bases between the two germline ends. Germline CDR1 reads SEHNR; CDR2 reads FQNEAQ (reference sequence). The CDR3, as DNA: TGTGCCAGCAGCTTAGTTACCCGGGGGAACTATGGCTACACCTTC. Translated, it gives CASSLVTRGNYGYTF.

The V and J genes are TRBV28 and TRBJ2-3; maybe TRBD1 (5 bases). In germline, CDR1 is MDHEN, CDR2 SYDVKM. The CDR3 loop spans 16 amino acids. The ends were cut back, 11 bases at V and 0 bases at J, with 21 bases in the middle. DNA for the CDR3: TGTGCCGCAGCGACAAATTTGGGGCCCAGCACAGATACGCAGTATTTT. Translating it yields CAAATNLGPSTDTQYF.

This chain joins TRBV24-1 and TRBJ2-3; the D gene is possibly TRBD2 (5 bases). There are 16 residues in the CDR3. The germline V gene encodes CDR1 KGHDR and CDR2 SFDVKD. Trimming left V 7 bases short and J 2 bases short, with 18 bases between. The CDR3 region has the DNA TGTGCCACCAGCGCCGGGGTAGCCGCACTCACAGATACGCAGTATTTT. Encoded protein: CATSAGVAALTDTQYF.

The genes are TRBV28 and TRBJ1-1, with unresolved D. The CDR3 has 11 amino acids. Per germline, CDR1 MDHEN and CDR2 SYDVKM. The V end lost 3 bases, the J end lost 11 bases, and 10 bases lay between the germline ends. This CDR3 reads CASSLGSTAFF. The CDR3, as DNA: TGTGCCAGCAGTTTGGGCTCGACGGCTTTCTTT.

The chain combines TRBV7-2 with TRBJ2-3; TRBD2 aligns across 9 bases. The CDR3 length is 15 residues. CDR1 is SGHTA, CDR2 FQGNSA, per germline. Trimming cost V 5 bases and J 3 bases; bases outside gene matches: 6. The CDR3 loop reads CASSLREGLTDTQYF. The CDR3 DNA is TGTGCCAGCAGCCTGCGGGAGGGCCTGACAGATACGCAGTATTTT.

V and J are TRBV7-9 and TRBJ2-5, with TRBD2 matching over 13 bases. V shed 5 bases, J shed 3 bases, and the junction held 9 bases outside the gene matches. The CDR3 length is 17 residues. Germline values: CDR1 SEHNR, CDR2 FQNEAQ (reference sequence). This chain's CDR3 is CASSPPRTSGRKETQYF. The CDR3 DNA follows: TGTGCCAGCAGCCCACCCCGGACTAGCGGGAGAAAAGAGACCCAGTACTTC.

The CDR3 DNA is TGTGCCAGCAGCCCGGGACTAGCGGGAGGGCTAGATACGCAGTATTTT. Its protein is CASSPGLAGGLDTQYF. The chain uses TRBV3-1 (or the pseudogene TRBV3-2) and TRBJ2-3, with 16 nucleotides matching TRBD2. Looked up from germline, CDR1 is LGHDT and CDR2 is YNNKEL (reference sequence). The CDR3 has 16 residues. V gave up 4 bases and J gave up 5 bases; unmatched junction bases: 3.

On this clone itself: Other DNA variants within this sample encode the same CDR3. This sequence joins TRBV28 and TRBJ1-4; no reliable D call. Germline CDR1 is MDHEN and CDR2 is SYDVKM. V lost 4 bases and J 8 bases, leaving 5 bases between the germline ends. The CDR3 has 11 residues. CDR3 nucleotides: TGTGCCAGCAGTTCCAGGGAAAAACTGTTTTTT. Protein: CASSSREKLFF.

The chain employs TRBV2 and TRBJ2-2; TRBD2 aligns across 7 bases. J was trimmed by 4 bases and V by 8 bases; bases with no gene match: 7. The CDR3 runs 14 residues. CDR1 and CDR2 (germline): SNHLY, FYNNEI. In DNA, the CDR3 is TGTGCCAGCGTGGGGGGGGATATCACCGGGGAGCTGTTTTTT. Protein: CASVGGDITGELFF.

The chain combines TRBV4-1 with TRBJ2-7, with 8 bases matching TRBD2. The CDR3 has 15 residues. Germline V gene sequence: CDR1 MGHRA, CDR2 YSYEKL. The ends lost 0 bases at V and 3 bases at J; junction bases unmatched: 4. The CDR3 protein is CASSQELAGLYEQYF. CDR3 DNA sequence: TGCGCCAGCAGCCAAGAGCTAGCGGGCCTCTACGAGCAGTACTTC.

A few counts support this clone. The chain uses TRBV11-1 and TRBJ2-2, with 10 bases fitting TRBD2. The CDR3 consists of 16 residues. V shed 4 bases, J shed 3 bases, and the junction held 5 bases outside the gene matches. Germline CDR1 reads SGHAT; CDR2 reads FQDESV (reference sequence). The CDR3 loop is CASSSLAGADTGELFF. CDR3 sequence (DNA): TGTGCCAGCAGCTCTCTAGCGGGAGCGGACACCGGGGAGCTGTTTTTT.

This clone came up a few times. This rearrangement joins TRBV7-2 to TRBJ1-1; D possibly corresponds to TRBD1 (5 bases). The CDR3 contains 15 residues. Germline loops: CDR1 SGHTA, CDR2 FQGNSA. V lost 7 bases and J 1 base, leaving 16 bases between the germline ends. In DNA form, the CDR3 reads TGTGCCAGCAATTTCGCGGGGGGGAGGAACACTGAAGCTTTCTTT. Translation gives CASNFAGGRNTEAFF.

V gene TRBV10-3 combines with J gene TRBJ1-1, with TRBD1 matching 7 bases. Unmatched junction bases numbered 8, after V lost 4 bases and J lost 0 bases. The germline CDR1 and CDR2 sequences are ENHRY and SYGVKD. This CDR3 contains 16 residues. Written as DNA, the CDR3 is TGTGCCATCAGTGGACACAAGGGGGCACTGAACACTGAAGCTTTCTTT. As protein: CAISGHKGALNTEAFF.

The chain recombines TRBV27 with TRBJ2-1; the D gene is possibly TRBD1 (6 bases). V was clipped by 7 bases and J by 9 bases, with 10 bases between them. This CDR3 region has 11 residues. Looked up from germline, CDR1 is MNHEY and CDR2 is SMNVEV (reference sequence). CDR3 DNA: TGTGCCAGCACCCACAGGGCTGAGCAGTTCTTC. Translating it yields CASTHRAEQFF.

The chain employs TRBV7-8 and TRBJ1-4, with a tentative D call TRBD1 (6 bases). The CDR3 has 15 residues. The germline V gene encodes CDR1 SGHVS and CDR2 FQNEAQ. The V end lost 5 bases, the J end lost 6 bases, and 16 bases lay between the germline ends. CDR3 nucleotides: TGTGCCAGCAGCAAACAGGGCAGGGGAGATGAAAAACTGTTTTTT. Translation: CASSKQGRGDEKLFF.

This chain uses TRBV7-7 with TRBJ2-5, with D tentatively TRBD2 (6 bases). V lost 1 base and J lost 5, with 14 bases in between. CDR1 is SSHAT and CDR2 is FNYEAQ in the germline V gene (reference sequence). The CDR3 totals 15 residues. CDR3 region: CASSLGSGTAETQYF. CDR3 bases: TGTGCCAGCAGCTTAGGTAGCGGTACGGCCGAGACCCAGTACTTC.